These 14 T cell receptor beta chains came from one sample sequenced in a study of OX40 agonist ivuxolimab in advanced cancers. Sequencing was performed with immunoSEQ multiplex PCR; in TCRdb, only in-frame clones are kept and a portion is missing. There are about 34,000 clones in the sample; roughly 80% occur only once, and 2% to 3% lies in the top ten. The sequenced sample was CD4+ or CD8+ T cells sorted from blood, obtained in a trial of the OX40 agonist ivuxolimab. These TCRs come from an adult with an advanced solid tumor such as melanoma, head and neck, liver or kidney cancer.

This chain connects TRBV9 to TRBJ2-3, with D unclear. CDR3 length equals 12 residues. CDR1 is SGDLS and CDR2 is YYNGEE in the germline V gene. Trimming stripped 5 bases from V and 5 bases from J, with 9 bases between. The CDR3 here is CASRGNGDTQYF. CDR3 sequence (DNA): TGTGCCAGCAGGGGAAATGGAGATACGCAGTATTTT.

This sequence joins TRBV18 and TRBJ2-1, with 8 bases that match TRBD2. Losses at the gene ends were 8 bases for V and 4 bases for J; bases not matched to a gene: 10. CDR1 and CDR2 from the germline V gene are KGHSH and LQKENI. CDR3 size: 15 residues. The CDR3 region has the DNA TGTGCCAGCGCCCTCGGGAGCGGGAGTTACAATGAGCAGTTCTTC. Its translation: CASALGSGSYNEQFF.

The genes are TRBV6-5 and TRBJ2-1; either TRBD1 or TRBD2 may fit D (5 bases each). V gave up 3 bases and J gave up 0 bases, with 6 bases separating them. The germline CDR1 and CDR2 sequences are MNHEY and SVGAGI. The CDR3 spans 14 residues. The CDR3: CASSYGGSYNEQFF. The CDR3 bases are TGTGCCAGCAGTTATGGGGGCTCCTACAATGAGCAGTTCTTC.

The CDR3 sequence: CASSLMGAGAPETQYF. The CDR3 DNA reads TGTGCCAGCAGCTTAATGGGGGCTGGAGCCCCAGAGACCCAGTACTTC. V is TRBV7-3 and J is TRBJ2-5; perhaps TRBD1 as D (6 bases). CDR1 is SGHTA and CDR2 is FQGTGA in the germline V gene. The CDR3 sequence is 16 residues long. V lost 1 base, J lost 4 bases, and 16 bases lay in between.

The chain uses TRBV2 and TRBJ1-1, with 7 bases lining up with TRBD1. The CDR3 is made up of 15 amino acids. The V gene's germline CDR1 is SNHLY and CDR2 FYNNEI. The trim removed 7 bases at V and 1 base at J, leaving 9 bases unmatched. Here the CDR3 reads CASKIRQGANTEAFF. The CDR3 region has the DNA TGTGCCAGCAAGATAAGACAGGGCGCGAACACTGAAGCTTTCTTT.

The rearrangement joins TRBV18 to TRBJ2-3; TRBD1 matches 8 bases. CDR1 KGHSH and CDR2 LQKENI come from the germline V gene. After removal of 2 bases from V and 4 bases from J, the junction contained 5 bases not matched to a gene. This CDR3 is built from 15 residues. CDR3 amino acids: CASSPRQGTADTQYF. The CDR3 DNA reads TGTGCCAGCTCACCAAGACAGGGGACGGCAGATACGCAGTATTTT.

In its sample, this clone was seen a few times. The chain employs TRBV7-9 and TRBJ1-6; D not certain. V shed 4 bases and J shed 9 bases, with 7 bases lying between them. The CDR3 is made up of 12 amino acids. Germline CDR1 and CDR2: SEHNR and FQNEAQ (reference sequence). In DNA form, the CDR3 reads TGTGCCAGCAGCTCCGCAGGTTCACCCCTCCACTTT. This codes for CASSSAGSPLHF.

The chain carries TRBV7-2 and TRBJ2-3; unclear D gene. Germline-derived CDR1 and CDR2 are SGHTA and FQGNSA. Trimming took off 5 bases at V and 0 bases at J, with 12 bases between the two ends. The CDR3 is 15 residues long. CDR3 bases: TGTGCCAGCAGCGACCGGAGAAGGAGCACAGATACGCAGTATTTT. This translates into CASSDRRRSTDTQYF.

The rearrangement uses TRBV9 and TRBJ2-3; weak D call: TRBD2 (6 bases). CDR1 and CDR2 from the germline V gene are SGDLS and YYNGEE. Trimming left V 3 bases short and J 8 bases short, with 19 bases between. The CDR3 totals 15 residues. CDR3 sequence reads: CASSAGSSVRGTQYF. CDR3 DNA sequence: TGTGCCAGCAGCGCCGGATCTAGCGTCCGGGGTACGCAGTATTTT. Complete variable domain (other parts from reference TRBV9 and TRBJ2-3): DSGVTQTPKHLITATGQRVTLRCSPRSGDLSVYWYQQSLDQGLQFLIQYYNGEERAKGNILERFSAQQFPDLHSELNLSSLELGDSALYFCASSAGSSVRGTQYFGPGTRLTVL.

The J gene is TRBJ1-4, the V gene TRBV19; D is ambiguous. Looked up from germline, CDR1 is LNHDA and CDR2 is SQIVND (reference sequence). Trimming removed 7 bases at V and 3 bases at J, with 6 bases between. This CDR3 comprises 12 residues. DNA of the CDR3: TGTGCCAGTAATGCTGCTAATGAAAAACTGTTTTTT. This gives the protein CASNAANEKLFF.

The chain combines TRBV6-5 with TRBJ2-7; D ambiguous. The CDR3 totals 14 residues. The ends were cut back, 5 bases at V and 3 bases at J, with 14 bases in the middle. Germline V gene sequence: CDR1 MNHEY, CDR2 SVGAGI. The CDR3 DNA reads as TGTGCCAGCAGTCCGGACCGACTGGGCTACGAGCAGTACTTC. Its protein product is CASSPDRLGYEQYF.

This clone was counted a few times. This chain links TRBV7-2 with TRBJ2-1; D remains ambiguous. V lost 1 base to trimming and J lost 10 bases, with 14 bases between them. The germline V gene encodes CDR1 SGHTA and CDR2 FQGNSA. The CDR3 consists of 14 residues. This CDR3 is CASSLGFGSSEQFF. Written as DNA, the CDR3 is TGTGCCAGCAGCTTAGGGTTTGGTAGCTCCGAGCAGTTCTTC.

This chain uses TRBV10-1 with TRBJ2-7; 9 bases are shared with TRBD1. This CDR3 spans 12 amino acids. Per the germline V gene, CDR1 is WNHNN and CDR2 is SYGVQD (reference sequence). J gave up 12 bases and V 6 bases, and 9 bases lay outside the gene matches. DNA of the CDR3: TGCGCCAGCAGGAAAGGACAGGGGCCGATGTACTTC. Its protein is CASRKGQGPMYF.

V usage is TRBV5-1 and J usage is TRBJ2-5; TRBD2 is a possible D gene (5 bases). V was clipped by 2 bases and J by 0 bases, with 8 bases between them. From germline, CDR1 is SGHRS and CDR2 YFSETQ. This CDR3 contains 14 residues. This chain's CDR3 is CASSFRGNQETQYF. CDR3 sequence (DNA): TGCGCCAGCAGCTTCCGAGGGAACCAAGAGACCCAGTACTTC.